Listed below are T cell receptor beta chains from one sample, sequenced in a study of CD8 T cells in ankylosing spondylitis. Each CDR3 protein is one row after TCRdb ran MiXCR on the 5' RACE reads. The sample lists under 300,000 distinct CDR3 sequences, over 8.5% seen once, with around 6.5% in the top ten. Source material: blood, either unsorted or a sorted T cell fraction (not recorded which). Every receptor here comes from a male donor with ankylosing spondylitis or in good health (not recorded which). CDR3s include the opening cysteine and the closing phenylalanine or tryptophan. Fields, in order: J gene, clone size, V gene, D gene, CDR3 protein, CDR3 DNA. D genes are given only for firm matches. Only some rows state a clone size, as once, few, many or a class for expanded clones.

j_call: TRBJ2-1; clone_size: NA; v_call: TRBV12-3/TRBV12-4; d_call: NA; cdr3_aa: CASRGWGFRNEQFF; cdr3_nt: TGTGCCAGCAGGGGCTGGGGGTTCCGCAATGAGCAGTTCTTC
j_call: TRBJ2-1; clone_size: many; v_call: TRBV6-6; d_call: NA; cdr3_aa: CATGTVNEQFF; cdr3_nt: TGTGCCACAGGGACTGTCAATGAGCAGTTCTTC
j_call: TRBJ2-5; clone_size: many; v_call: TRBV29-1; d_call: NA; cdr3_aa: CSALDGWYQETQYF; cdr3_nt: TGCAGCGCCTTGGACGGATGGTACCAAGAGACCCAGTACTTC
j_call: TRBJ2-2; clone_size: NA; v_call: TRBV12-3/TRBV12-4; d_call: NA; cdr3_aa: CASSLTDGNGGELFF; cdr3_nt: TGTGCCAGCAGTCTAACGGACGGGAACGGCGGGGAGCTGTTTTTT
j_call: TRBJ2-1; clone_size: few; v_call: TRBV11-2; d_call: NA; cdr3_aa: CASSIGTGGYEQFF; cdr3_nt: TGTGCCAGCAGTATCGGGACGGGCGGTTATGAGCAGTTCTTC
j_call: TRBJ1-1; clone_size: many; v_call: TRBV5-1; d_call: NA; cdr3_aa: CASRERVGTEAFF; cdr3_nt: TGCGCCAGCAGGGAGAGGGTGGGCACTGAAGCTTTCTTT
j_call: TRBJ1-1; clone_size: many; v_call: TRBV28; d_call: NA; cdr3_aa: CASSPNILDAEAFF; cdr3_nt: TGTGCCAGCAGTCCTAATATTTTGGACGCGGAAGCTTTCTTT
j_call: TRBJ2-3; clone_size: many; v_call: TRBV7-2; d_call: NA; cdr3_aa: CASSLYIGASRYTQYF; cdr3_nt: TGTGCCAGCAGCTTGTATATAGGGGCCTCAAGGTATACGCAGTATTTT
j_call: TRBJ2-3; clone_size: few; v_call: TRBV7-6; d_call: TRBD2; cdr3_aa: CASSSTLSGGADTQYF; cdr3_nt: TGTGCCAGCAGCTCCACTCTTAGCGGGGGGGCAGATACGCAGTATTTT
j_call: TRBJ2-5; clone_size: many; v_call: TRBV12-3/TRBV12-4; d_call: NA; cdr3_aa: CASSFGDQETQYF; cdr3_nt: TGTGCCAGCAGTTTTGGGGATCAAGAGACCCAGTACTTC
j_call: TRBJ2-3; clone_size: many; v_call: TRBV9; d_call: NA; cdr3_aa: CASSVGEGSADTQYF; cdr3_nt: TGTGCCAGCAGCGTAGGCGAGGGTTCGGCAGATACGCAGTATTTT
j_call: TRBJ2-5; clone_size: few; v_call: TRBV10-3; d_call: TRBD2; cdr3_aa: CAISGAGGGETQYF; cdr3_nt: TGTGCCATCAGTGGAGCGGGAGGGGGAGAGACCCAGTACTTC
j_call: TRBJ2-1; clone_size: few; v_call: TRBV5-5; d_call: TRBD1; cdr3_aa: CASSLYRDRAHNEQFF; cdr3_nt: TGTGCCAGCAGCTTGTATCGGGACAGGGCGCACAATGAGCAGTTCTTC
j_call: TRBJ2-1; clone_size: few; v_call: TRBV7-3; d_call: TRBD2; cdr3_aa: CASSPRTSGPYNEQFF; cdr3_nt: TGTGCCAGCAGCCCACGGACTAGCGGGCCGTACAATGAGCAGTTCTTC
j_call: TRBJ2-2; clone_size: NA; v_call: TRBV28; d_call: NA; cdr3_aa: CASSLDFLATPGELFF; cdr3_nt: TGTGCCAGCAGTTTGGATTTTCTAGCGACCCCCGGGGAGCTGTTTTTT
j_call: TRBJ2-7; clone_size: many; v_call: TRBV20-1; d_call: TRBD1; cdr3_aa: CSARLGQINEQYF; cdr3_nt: TGCAGTGCTAGGCTGGGACAGATCAACGAGCAGTACTTC
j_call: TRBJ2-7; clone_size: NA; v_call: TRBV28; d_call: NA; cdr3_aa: CASSPVVDEQYF; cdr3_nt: TGTGCCAGCAGTCCGGTAGTCGACGAGCAGTACTTC
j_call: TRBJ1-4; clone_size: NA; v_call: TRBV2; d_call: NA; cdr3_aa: CASTRVLHEKLFF; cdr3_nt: TGTGCCAGCACCAGGGTCTTGCATGAAAAACTGTTTTTT
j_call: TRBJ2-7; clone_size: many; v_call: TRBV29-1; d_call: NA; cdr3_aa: CSVEEKGSYEQYF; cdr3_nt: TGCAGCGTTGAGGAAAAGGGGTCCTACGAGCAGTACTTC
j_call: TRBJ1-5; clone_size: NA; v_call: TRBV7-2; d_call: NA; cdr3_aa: CASSLIAGAYQPQHF; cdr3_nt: TGTGCCAGCAGCCTAATCGCAGGGGCATATCAGCCCCAGCATTTT
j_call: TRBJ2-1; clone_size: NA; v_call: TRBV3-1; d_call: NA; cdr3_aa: CASSQALSGYNEQFF; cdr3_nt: TGTGCCAGCAGCCAAGCCCTGTCGGGTTACAATGAGCAGTTCTTC
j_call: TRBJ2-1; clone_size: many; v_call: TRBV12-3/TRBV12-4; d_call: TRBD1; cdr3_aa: CASRFGQGVEQFF; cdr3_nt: TGTGCCAGCAGGTTCGGTCAGGGGGTTGAGCAGTTCTTC
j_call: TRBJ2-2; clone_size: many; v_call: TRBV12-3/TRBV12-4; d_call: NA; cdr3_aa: CASSLGFRQAWTKNTGELFF; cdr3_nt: TGTGCCAGCAGTTTAGGTTTTCGACAGGCCTGGACTAAGAACACCGGGGAGCTGTTTTTT
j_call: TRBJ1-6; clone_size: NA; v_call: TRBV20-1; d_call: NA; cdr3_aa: CSARTEDYNSPLHF; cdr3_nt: TGCAGTGCTCGGACAGAGGACTATAATTCACCCCTCCACTTT
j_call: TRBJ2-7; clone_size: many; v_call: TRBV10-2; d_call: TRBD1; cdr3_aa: CASSVGGRTYEQYF; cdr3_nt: TGCGCCAGCAGCGTAGGGGGCAGAACCTACGAGCAGTACTTC
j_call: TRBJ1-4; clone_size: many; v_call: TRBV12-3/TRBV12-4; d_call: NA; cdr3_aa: CASSLRGSSEKLFF; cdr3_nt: TGTGCCAGCAGTTTAAGGGGCTCGAGCGAAAAACTGTTTTTT
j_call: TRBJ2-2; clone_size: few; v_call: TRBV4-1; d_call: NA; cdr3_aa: CASSPAYYGELFF; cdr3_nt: TGCGCCAGCAGCCCCGCCTATTACGGGGAGCTGTTTTTT
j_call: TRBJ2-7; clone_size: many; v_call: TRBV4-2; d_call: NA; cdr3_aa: CASSQATGSVVLEQYF; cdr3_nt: TGTGCCAGCAGCCAAGCGACCGGGAGTGTCGTACTCGAGCAGTACTTC
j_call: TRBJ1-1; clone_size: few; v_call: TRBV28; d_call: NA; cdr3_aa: CASSSSGGLNTEAFF; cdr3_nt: TGTGCCAGCAGTTCGTCGGGGGGGCTGAACACTGAAGCTTTCTTT
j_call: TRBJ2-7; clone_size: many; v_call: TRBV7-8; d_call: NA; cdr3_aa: CASSLDRFHEQYF; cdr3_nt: TGTGCCAGCAGCTTAGACCGCTTCCACGAGCAGTACTTC
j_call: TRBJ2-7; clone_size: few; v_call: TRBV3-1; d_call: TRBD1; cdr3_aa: CASSPQGLVTYEQYF; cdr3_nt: TGTGCCAGCAGCCCACAGGGGCTGGTGACCTACGAGCAGTACTTC
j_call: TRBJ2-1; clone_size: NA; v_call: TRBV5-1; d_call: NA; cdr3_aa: CASSLTGATQYNEQFF; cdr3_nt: TGCGCCAGCAGCTTGACCGGGGCGACGCAATACAATGAGCAGTTCTTC
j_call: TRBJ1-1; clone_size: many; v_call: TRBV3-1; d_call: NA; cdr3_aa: CASSPLSGREAFF; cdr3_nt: TGTGCCAGCAGCCCCCTTTCGGGGAGGGAAGCTTTCTTT
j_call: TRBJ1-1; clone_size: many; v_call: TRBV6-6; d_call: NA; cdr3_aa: CASRDTGSTEAFF; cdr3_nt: TGTGCCAGCAGGGATACAGGGTCCACTGAAGCTTTCTTT
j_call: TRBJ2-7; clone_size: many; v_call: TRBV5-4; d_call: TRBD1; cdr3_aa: CASSIDRGRREQYF; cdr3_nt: TGTGCCAGCAGCATCGACAGGGGGAGACGCGAGCAGTACTTC
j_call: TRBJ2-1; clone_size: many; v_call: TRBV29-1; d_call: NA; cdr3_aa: CSVRTAGIEQFF; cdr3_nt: TGCAGCGTTAGGACTGCGGGAATTGAGCAGTTCTTC
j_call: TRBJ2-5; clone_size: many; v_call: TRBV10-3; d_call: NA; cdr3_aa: CAISESSQETQYF; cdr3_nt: TGTGCCATCAGTGAGAGCAGCCAAGAGACCCAGTACTTC
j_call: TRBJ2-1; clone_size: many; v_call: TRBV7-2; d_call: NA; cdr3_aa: CASSQQSGRGGFF; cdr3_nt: TGTGCCAGCAGCCAGCAGTCGGGTAGAGGCGGGTTCTTC
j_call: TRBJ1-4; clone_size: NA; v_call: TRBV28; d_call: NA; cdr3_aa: CASSQLPRSEKLFF; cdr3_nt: TGTGCCAGCAGCCAACTCCCCCGGTCTGAAAAACTGTTTTTT
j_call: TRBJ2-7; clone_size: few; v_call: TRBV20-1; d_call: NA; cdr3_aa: CSATPPGGEQYF; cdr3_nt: TGCAGTGCTACCCCACCCGGGGGCGAGCAGTACTTC
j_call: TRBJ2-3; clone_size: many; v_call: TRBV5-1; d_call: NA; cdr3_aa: CASSPSGYTTDTQYF; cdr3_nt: TGCGCCAGCAGTCCATCGGGGTACACCACAGATACGCAGTATTTT
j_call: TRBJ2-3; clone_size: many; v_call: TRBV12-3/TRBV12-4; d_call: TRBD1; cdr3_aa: CASSLGGRVADTQYF; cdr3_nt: TGTGCCAGCAGTCTAGGGGGCAGGGTGGCAGATACGCAGTATTTT
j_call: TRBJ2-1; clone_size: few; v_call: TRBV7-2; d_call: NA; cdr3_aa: CASSLGPAREQFF; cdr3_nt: TGTGCCAGCAGCTTAGGTCCCGCGAGGGAGCAGTTCTTC
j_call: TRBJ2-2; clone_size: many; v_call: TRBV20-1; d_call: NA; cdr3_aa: CSARDPRGHTGELFF; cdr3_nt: TGCAGTGCTAGAGATCCGCGGGGCCACACCGGGGAGCTGTTTTTT
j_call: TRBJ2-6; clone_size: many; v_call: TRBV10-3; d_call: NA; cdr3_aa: CAISGRQDPLSGANVLTF; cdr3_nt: TGTGCCATCAGCGGTAGACAGGATCCACTATCTGGGGCCAACGTCCTGACTTTC
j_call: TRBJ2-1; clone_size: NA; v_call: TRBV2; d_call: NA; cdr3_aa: CASSEANPGSLLGQFF; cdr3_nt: TGTGCCAGCAGTGAAGCCAATCCCGGTTCGCTGTTAGGGCAGTTCTTC
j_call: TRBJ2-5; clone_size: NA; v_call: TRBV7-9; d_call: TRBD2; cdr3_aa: CASSSAPTSSAETQYF; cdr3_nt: TGTGCCAGCAGCTCTGCACCGACTAGCAGCGCGGAGACCCAGTACTTC
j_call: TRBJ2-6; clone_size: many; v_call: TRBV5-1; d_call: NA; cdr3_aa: CASSLEITVTRVLTF; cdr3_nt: TGCGCCAGCAGCTTGGAAATTACGGTGACACGTGTCCTGACTTTC
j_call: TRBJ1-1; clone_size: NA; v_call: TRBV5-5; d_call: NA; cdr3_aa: CASSPGPWGTEAFF; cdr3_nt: TGTGCCAGCAGCCCGGGACCTTGGGGGACTGAAGCTTTCTTT
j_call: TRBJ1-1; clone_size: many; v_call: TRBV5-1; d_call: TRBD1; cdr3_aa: CASSKKDRVFDLTEAFF; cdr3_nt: TGCGCCAGCAGCAAAAAGGACAGGGTTTTCGATCTCACTGAAGCTTTCTTT
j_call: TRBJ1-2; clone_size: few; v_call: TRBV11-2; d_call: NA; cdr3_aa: CASSPAGSYGYGYTF; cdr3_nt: TGTGCCAGCAGCCCGGCAGGGAGCTATGGGTATGGCTACACCTTC
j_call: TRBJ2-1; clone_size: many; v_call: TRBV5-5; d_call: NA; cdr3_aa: CASSTRAAIEQFF; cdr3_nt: TGTGCCAGCAGCACCCGGGCCGCGATCGAGCAGTTCTTC